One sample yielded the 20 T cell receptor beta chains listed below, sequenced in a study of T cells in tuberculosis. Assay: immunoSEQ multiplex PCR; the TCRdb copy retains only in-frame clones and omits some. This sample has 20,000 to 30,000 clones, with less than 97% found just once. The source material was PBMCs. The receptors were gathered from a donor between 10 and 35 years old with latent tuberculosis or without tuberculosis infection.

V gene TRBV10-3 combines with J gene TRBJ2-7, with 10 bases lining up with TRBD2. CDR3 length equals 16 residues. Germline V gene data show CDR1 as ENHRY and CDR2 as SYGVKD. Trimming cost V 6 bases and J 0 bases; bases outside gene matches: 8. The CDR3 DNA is TGTGCCATCAGACGCCGGACTAGCGGCCTCTCCTACGAGCAGTACTTC. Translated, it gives CAIRRRTSGLSYEQYF.

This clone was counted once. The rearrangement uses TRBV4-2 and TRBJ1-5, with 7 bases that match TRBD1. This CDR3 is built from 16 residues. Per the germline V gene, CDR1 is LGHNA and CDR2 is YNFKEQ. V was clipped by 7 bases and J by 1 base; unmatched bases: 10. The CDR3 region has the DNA TGTGCCAGCACACAGGGGAGCCCGTTGAGCAATCAGCCCCAGCATTTT. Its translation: CASTQGSPLSNQPQHF.

The CDR3 DNA follows: TGCGCCAGCTACCAGGGGGGGACAGGGACCTACGAGCAGTACTTC. Translating it yields CASYQGGTGTYEQYF. The chain joins TRBV5-1 to TRBJ2-7; TRBD1 matches at 9 bases. This CDR3 is built from 15 residues. Germline lookup yields CDR1 SGHRS and CDR2 YFSETQ. Germline trimming cut 7 bases from V and 2 bases from J; bases unmatched to any gene: 10.

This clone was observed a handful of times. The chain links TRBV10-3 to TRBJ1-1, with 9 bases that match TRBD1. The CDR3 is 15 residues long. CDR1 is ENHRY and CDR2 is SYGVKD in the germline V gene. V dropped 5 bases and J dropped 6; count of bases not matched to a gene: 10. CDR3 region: CAISHTTGGESEAFF. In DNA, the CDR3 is TGTGCCATCAGTCATACGACAGGGGGGGAATCTGAAGCTTTCTTT.

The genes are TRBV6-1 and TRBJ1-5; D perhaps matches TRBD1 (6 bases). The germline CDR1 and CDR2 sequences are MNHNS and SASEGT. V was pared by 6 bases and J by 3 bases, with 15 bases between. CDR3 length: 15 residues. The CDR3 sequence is CASRGGREDNQPQHF. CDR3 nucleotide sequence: TGTGCCAGCAGGGGGGGGCGAGAGGACAATCAGCCCCAGCATTTT.

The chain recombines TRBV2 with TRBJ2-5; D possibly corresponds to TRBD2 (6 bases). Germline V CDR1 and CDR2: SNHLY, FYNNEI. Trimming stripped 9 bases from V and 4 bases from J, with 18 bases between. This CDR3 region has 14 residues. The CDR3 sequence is CARTSGTSRETQYF. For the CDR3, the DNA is TGTGCCAGAACAAGTGGTACTAGCAGAGAGACCCAGTACTTC. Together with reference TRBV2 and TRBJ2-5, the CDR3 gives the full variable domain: EPEVTQTPSHQVTQMGQEVILRCVPISNHLYFYWYRQILGQKVEFLVSFYNNEISEKSEIFDDQFSVERPDGSNFTLKIRSTKLEDSAMYFCARTSGTSRETQYFGPGTRLLVL.

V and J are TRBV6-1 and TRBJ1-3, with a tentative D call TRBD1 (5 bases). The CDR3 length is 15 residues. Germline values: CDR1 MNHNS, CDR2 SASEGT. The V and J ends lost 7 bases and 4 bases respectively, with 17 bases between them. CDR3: CASTQIGAFGNTIYF. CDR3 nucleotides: TGTGCCAGCACTCAAATTGGGGCTTTCGGAAACACCATATATTTT.

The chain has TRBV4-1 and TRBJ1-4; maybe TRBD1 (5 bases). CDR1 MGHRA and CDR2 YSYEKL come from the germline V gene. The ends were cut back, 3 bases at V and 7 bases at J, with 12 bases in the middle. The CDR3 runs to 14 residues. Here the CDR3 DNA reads TGCGCCAGCAGCCATAGGCAGGGAGGTGAAAAACTGTTTTTT. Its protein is CASSHRQGGEKLFF.

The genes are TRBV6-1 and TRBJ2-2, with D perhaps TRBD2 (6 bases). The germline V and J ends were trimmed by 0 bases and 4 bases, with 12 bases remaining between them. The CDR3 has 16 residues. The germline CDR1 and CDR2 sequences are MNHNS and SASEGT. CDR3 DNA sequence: TGTGCCAGCAGTGAAGCTAGCGGACAATCCACCGGGGAGCTGTTTTTT. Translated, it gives CASSEASGQSTGELFF.

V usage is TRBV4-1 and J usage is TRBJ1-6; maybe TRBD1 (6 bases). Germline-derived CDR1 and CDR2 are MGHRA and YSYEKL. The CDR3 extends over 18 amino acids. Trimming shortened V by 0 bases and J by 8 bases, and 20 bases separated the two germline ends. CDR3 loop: CASSQESGQFSFDSPLHF. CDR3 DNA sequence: TGCGCCAGCAGCCAAGAGTCTGGACAGTTTTCCTTCGATTCACCCCTCCACTTT.

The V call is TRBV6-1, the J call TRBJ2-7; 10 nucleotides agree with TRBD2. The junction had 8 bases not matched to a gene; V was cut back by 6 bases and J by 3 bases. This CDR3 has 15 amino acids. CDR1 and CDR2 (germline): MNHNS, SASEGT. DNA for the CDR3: TGTGCCAGCAGGGACCTAGCGGGGGCCCACTACGAGCAGTACGTC. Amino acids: CASRDLAGAHYEQYV.

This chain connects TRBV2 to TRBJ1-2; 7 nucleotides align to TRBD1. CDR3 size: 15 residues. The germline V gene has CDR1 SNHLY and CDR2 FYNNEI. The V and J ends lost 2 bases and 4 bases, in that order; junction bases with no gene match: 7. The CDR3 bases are TGTGCCAGCAGTGAACGGAGGGGGCAAGGCTATGGCTACACCTTC. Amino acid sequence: CASSERRGQGYGYTF.

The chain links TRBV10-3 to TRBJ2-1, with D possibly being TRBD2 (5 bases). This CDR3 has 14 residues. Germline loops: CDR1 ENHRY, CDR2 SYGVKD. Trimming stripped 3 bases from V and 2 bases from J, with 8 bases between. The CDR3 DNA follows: TGTGCCATCAGTGACAGCGGAGCCTACAATGAGCAGTTCTTC. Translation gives CAISDSGAYNEQFF.

The CDR3 loop is CASSFLGLAGAYEQYV. The DNA for the CDR3 is TGTGCCAGCAGCTTCCTTGGACTAGCGGGGGCCTACGAGCAGTACGTC. This chain connects TRBV5-4 to TRBJ2-7; 13 bases map to TRBD2. This CDR3 has 16 residues. The junction had 4 bases not matched to a gene; V was cut back by 2 bases and J by 2 bases. CDR1 SGHNT and CDR2 YYREEE come from the germline V gene (reference sequence).

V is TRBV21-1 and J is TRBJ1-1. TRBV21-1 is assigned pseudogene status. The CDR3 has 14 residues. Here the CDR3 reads CASSNATVNTEAFF. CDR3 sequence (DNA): TGTGCCAGCAGCAATGCAACGGTGAACACTGAAGCTTTCTTT.

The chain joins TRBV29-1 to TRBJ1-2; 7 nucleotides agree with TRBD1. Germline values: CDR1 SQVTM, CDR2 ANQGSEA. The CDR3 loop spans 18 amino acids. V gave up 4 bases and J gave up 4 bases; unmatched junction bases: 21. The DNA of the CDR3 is TGCAGCGTTGGTTACGGACAGGTCGATTTTTTATTAGGCTATGGCTACACCTTC. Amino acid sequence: CSVGYGQVDFLLGYGYTF.

The CDR3 region is CASSEHSNYGYTF. CDR3 nucleotide sequence: TGTGCCAGCAGTGAACACTCTAACTATGGCTACACCTTC. The chain uses TRBV25-1 and TRBJ1-2; D unresolved. Germline assignment: CDR1 MGHDK and CDR2 SYGVNS. This CDR3 spans 13 amino acids. V shed 2 bases and J shed 0 bases, with 4 bases lying between them.

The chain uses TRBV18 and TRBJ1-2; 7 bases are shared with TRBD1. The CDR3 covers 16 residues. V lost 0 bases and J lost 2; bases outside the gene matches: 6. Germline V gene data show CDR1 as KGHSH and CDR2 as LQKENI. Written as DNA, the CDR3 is TGTGCCAGCTCACCACCGGGACAGAGAGTAAACTATGGCTACACCTTC. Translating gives CASSPPGQRVNYGYTF.

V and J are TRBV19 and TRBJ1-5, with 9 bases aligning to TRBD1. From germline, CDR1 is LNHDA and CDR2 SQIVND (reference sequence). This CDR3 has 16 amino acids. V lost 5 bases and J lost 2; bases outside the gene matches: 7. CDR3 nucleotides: TGTGCCAGTAGTCCGCCGGACAGGGGTGGCAATCAGCCCCAGCATTTT. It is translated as CASSPPDRGGNQPQHF.

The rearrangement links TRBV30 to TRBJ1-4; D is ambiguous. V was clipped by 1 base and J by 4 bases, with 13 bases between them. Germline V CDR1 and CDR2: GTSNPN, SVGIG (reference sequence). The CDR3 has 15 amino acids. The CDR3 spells CAWSARSLGNEKLFF. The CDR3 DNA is TGTGCCTGGAGTGCTCGGAGTTTGGGTAATGAAAAACTGTTTTTT.